This T cell receptor (beta chain) was retrieved from a study of regulatory T cells in long-lasting Graves disease. Described time point: newly diagnosed GD, antithyroid drugs for less than 3 months. After RNA was extracted from PBMCs, the TCR library was made from it. Those enrolled as patients came out of an endocrinology department in Xi'an, China. Deletions cut 4 bases from V and 5 bases from J, with 12 bases between. Germline V gives CDR1 SGHRS, CDR2 YFSETQ. There are 13 residues in the CDR3. Arm-PCR of CDR3 regions and iRepertoire HTBI primers were used to build TCR beta libraries. TCRdb re-analysed the multiplex PCR reads in MiXCR, keeping a single row per CDR3 protein. In the table there are hundreds of thousands of distinct CDR3 sequences, less than 20% of which are singletons.

Specimen: peripheral blood mononuclear cells (PBMCs), collected at new diagnosis, from a patient treated with antithyroid drugs. The J gene is TRBJ1-2, the V gene TRBV5-1, with no clear D. The sequence was collected from a female donor with Graves disease. The CDR3 DNA reads TGCGCCAGCAGCCCTGTGGTGCAATATGGCTACACCTTC. Its translation is CASSPVVQYGYTF.